These 10 T cell receptor beta chains originate from one sample sequenced in a study of T cell repertoires in cytomegalovirus infection (dated by TCRdb to the late 2010s). For sequencing, an Illumina HiSeq 1500 was employed. In TCRdb, the public reads were trimmed at Q25 with fastp and aligned with MiXCR, with productive beta chains retained. One record per CDR3 amino acid sequence lists the most common genes and DNA. Within this sample are 170,000 or so distinct CDR3 sequences, with 13% to 15% of them counted one time only. The top ten constitute around 27% of the sample. The sequencing sample was made of PBMCs. These TCRs come from a human donor in good health (CMV status not recorded). Some clones in this sample may be carry-over from other donors' samples.

J is TRBJ2-7 and V is TRBV29-1; TRBD1 aligns across 7 bases. Germline lookup yields CDR1 SQVTM and CDR2 ANQGSEA. Trimming took 6 bases from V and 2 from J; bases not matched to a gene: 7. The CDR3 covers 13 residues. CDR3 amino acids: CSVVNRGTYEQYF. The CDR3 DNA follows: TGCAGCGTCGTTAACAGGGGAACCTACGAGCAGTACTTC.

The chain is built from TRBV6-5 and TRBJ2-1; maybe TRBD1 (6 bases). With 4 bases removed from V and 3 bases from J, the gap between germline ends came to 19 bases. The V gene's germline CDR1 is MNHEY and CDR2 SVGAGI. CDR3 length equals 17 residues. The CDR3 region has the DNA TGTGCCAGCAGTTCTTCTTCTCGCAGGGGTATCTACAATGAGCAGTTCTTC. Amino acid sequence: CASSSSSRRGIYNEQFF.

This clonotype showed up just a few times. The rearrangement joins TRBV6-2 or TRBV6-3 to TRBJ2-4, with D unresolved. Per the germline V gene, CDR1 is MNHEY and CDR2 is SVGEGT. The CDR3 has 14 amino acids. Trimming removed 8 bases at V and 1 base at J, with 12 bases between. CDR3 protein: CASRKAGAKNIQYF. The CDR3 nucleotides are TGTGCCAGCCGAAAGGCCGGGGCCAAAAACATTCAGTACTTC.

In its sample, this clonotype was seen a few times. V usage is TRBV2 and J usage is TRBJ1-5; D gene unclear. With 3 bases removed from V and 7 bases from J, the gap between germline ends came to 10 bases. Germline loops: CDR1 SNHLY, CDR2 FYNNEI. There are 13 residues in the CDR3. The CDR3 here is CASSDGLGQPQHF. The CDR3 DNA is TGTGCCAGCAGTGACGGTTTAGGGCAGCCCCAGCATTTT.

The V and J genes are TRBV5-5 and TRBJ1-6, with unresolved D. There are 13 residues in the CDR3. Germline V gene lookup returns CDR1 SGHKS and CDR2 YYEKEE (reference sequence). V was trimmed by 4 bases and J by 9 bases, leaving 11 bases between them. In DNA, the CDR3 is TGTGCCAGCAGCGATTCCTGGAGTTCACCCCTCCACTTT. As protein: CASSDSWSSPLHF.

This clonotype has a count of ten or more. This chain joins TRBV7-3 and TRBJ2-7, with a possible D match to TRBD1 (5 bases). Trimming left V 2 bases short and J 0 bases short, with 11 bases between. This CDR3 region has 15 residues. From germline, CDR1 is SGHTA and CDR2 FQGTGA. The CDR3 DNA is TGTGCCAGCAGCTTAGTCGCAGGGATCTCCTACGAGCAGTACTTC. It is translated as CASSLVAGISYEQYF. Full variable domain (rest looked up from reference TRBV7-3 and TRBJ2-7): GAGVSQTPSNKVTEKGKYVELRCDPISGHTALYWYRQSLGQGPEFLIYFQGTGAADDSGLPNDRFFAVRPEGSVSTLKIQRTERGDSAVYLCASSLVAGISYEQYFGPGTRLTVT.

This rearrangement joins TRBV14 to TRBJ1-1; 8 bases are a match to TRBD1. Per germline, CDR1 SGHDN and CDR2 FVKESK. CDR3 size: 15 residues. V was clipped by 1 base and J by 4 bases; unmatched bases: 5. CDR3 bases: TGTGCCAGCAGCCAAGCCAGGGGGCCGGGCACTGAAGCTTTCTTT. Its protein is CASSQARGPGTEAFF.

The V call is TRBV23-1, the J call TRBJ1-4; TRBD1 matches at 7 bases. TRBV23-1 is an open reading frame whose function is uncertain. J was trimmed by 7 bases and V by 3 bases; bases with no gene match: 5. This CDR3 has 14 residues. The CDR3 reads CASSHRDRSEKLFF. The DNA of the CDR3 is TGCGCCAGCAGTCACAGGGACAGAAGTGAAAAACTGTTTTTT.

This clonotype appeared many times. The CDR3 spells CARGFGFLMTYTYNEQFF. In nucleotides, the CDR3 is TGTGCCAGAGGGTTTGGGTTCCTCATGACTTATACCTACAATGAGCAGTTCTTC. This chain connects TRBV7-9 to TRBJ2-1; D unclear. CDR3 length: 18 residues. V was clipped by 9 bases and J by 2 bases, with 26 bases between them. CDR1 and CDR2 (germline): SEHNR, FQNEAQ (reference sequence). The full variable domain, completed using reference TRBV7-9 and TRBJ2-1, is DTGVSQNPRHKITKRGQNVTFRCDPISEHNRLYWYRQTLGQGPEFLTYFQNEAQLEKSRLLSDRFSAERPKGSFSTLEIQRTEQGDSAMYLCARGFGFLMTYTYNEQFFGPGTRLTVL.

To note about this clonotype: Because it lacks the conserved phenylalanine or tryptophan at the end, this CDR3 is likely a read error. The rearrangement uses TRBV7-8 and TRBJ2-2; possibly TRBD1 for D (6 bases). There are 14 residues in the CDR3. The germline gives CDR1 SGHVS, CDR2 FQNEAQ. Trimming removed 6 bases from V and 6 bases from J, with 14 bases in between. CDR3 region: CASSFSQGSGELFS. The CDR3 region has the DNA TGTGCCAGCAGTTTTTCACAGGGTTCCGGGGAGCTGTTTTCT.